These T cell receptor beta chains were read from a single sample in a study of patients and donors after allogeneic stem cell transplantation. TCRdb itself ran the RT-PCR reads through MiXCR, one entry per CDR3 protein. The sample lists 800,000 to 1,000,000 distinct CDR3 sequences, roughly 18% occurring once. Source material: blood, either unsorted or a sorted T cell fraction (not recorded which). Receptors were obtained from a human donor who was either an allogeneic HSCT recipient or a stem cell or donor lymphocyte infusion donor (not recorded which). It is not recorded whose cells these are; they may come from a transplant donor. The CDR3 runs from the conserved cysteine through the conserved F or W. The D gene is left open where the match is weak. Rows may omit the clone size; those that give it use once, few, many or a size class.

j_call d_call clone_size v_call cdr3_nt cdr3_aa
TRBJ2-3 - many TRBV12-3/TRBV12-4 TGTGCCAGCAGCTCGGGACCCGGAGTGGATACGCAGTATTTT CASSSGPGVDTQYF
TRBJ2-2 TRBD1 - TRBV29-1 TGCAGCGCCCGTCCAGGGGGCACCGGGGAGCTGTTTTTT CSARPGGTGELFF
TRBJ1-6 TRBD1 - TRBV24-1 TGTGCCACCAGTGATTTACAGGGGACAGAAAATTCACCCCTCCACTTT CATSDLQGTENSPLHF
TRBJ1-2 TRBD1 - TRBV5-1 TGCGCCAGCAGCATGACAGGGGTCGATGGCTACACCTTC CASSMTGVDGYTF
TRBJ1-2 - few TRBV4-3 TGCGCCAGCAGCGAACAGGACGGGGATGGCTACACCTTC CASSEQDGDGYTF
TRBJ1-6 - - TRBV4-3 TGCGCCAGCAGCCAAGAGGTTCGGACAAATAATTCACCCCTCCACTTT CASSQEVRTNNSPLHF
TRBJ2-5 TRBD2 few TRBV20-1 TGCAGTGCTAGCACAACTAGCGGGGGGGCTAGGCAAGAGACCCAGTACTTC CSASTTSGGARQETQYF
TRBJ2-3 - few TRBV12-3/TRBV12-4 TGTGCCAGCAGTACCGGACAGGGTAAAGCGGGAGACCCCACAGATACGCAGTATTTT CASSTGQGKAGDPTDTQYF
TRBJ1-1 - - TRBV19 TGTGCCAGTAGTCAGAGGAGACATCCTGCGAACACTGAAGCTTTCTTT CASSQRRHPANTEAFF
TRBJ2-1 - few TRBV12-3/TRBV12-4 TGTGCCAGCAGTTCAGACATCCTAGACGGCTACAATGAGCAGTTCTTC CASSSDILDGYNEQFF
TRBJ2-7 TRBD1 - TRBV30 TGTGCCTGGAGTGTAGGGACAGGGAGCGAGCAGTACTTC CAWSVGTGSEQYF
TRBJ2-2 - many TRBV12-3/TRBV12-4 TGTGCCAGCAGAGCCAACAGGGTCATAATCCGCACCGGGGAGCTGTTTTTT CASRANRVIIRTGELFF
TRBJ2-2 TRBD2 - TRBV5-5 TGTGCCAGCAGACTACAGCGGGGGGACACCGGGGAGCTGTTTTTT CASRLQRGDTGELFF
TRBJ2-4 - few TRBV20-1 TGCAGTGCTAGAGTTCCAGCGGCCGCCGGCATTCAGTACTTC CSARVPAAAGIQYF
TRBJ1-4 - few TRBV6-5 TGTGCCAGCAGTTATGGAGGGCTGAAAGAAAAACTGTTTTTT CASSYGGLKEKLFF
TRBJ1-5 TRBD1 many TRBV12-3/TRBV12-4 TGTGCCAGCAGTTTCGGGACAGGGGGTTTGGCGCCCCAGCATTTT CASSFGTGGLAPQHF
TRBJ2-3 TRBD2 few TRBV5-1 TGCGCCAGCAGGATAGCGGGAAGGCCGGGAGATACGCAGTATTTT CASRIAGRPGDTQYF
TRBJ2-6 TRBD1 - TRBV5-6 TGTGCCAGCAGCTTGACAGGGGGACTCTCTGGGGCCAACGTCCTGACTTTC CASSLTGGLSGANVLTF
TRBJ2-3 TRBD2 - TRBV6-5 TGTGCCAGCAGTTCGACTAGCGGAACTAAAGATACGCAGTATTTT CASSSTSGTKDTQYF
TRBJ2-5 - few TRBV7-2 TGTGCCAGCAGCTTATCTTCAGTGGTGGTGGAGGAGACCCAGTACTTC CASSLSSVVVEETQYF
TRBJ2-1 TRBD2 - TRBV24-1 TGTGCCACCAGTGACCGGCGGGGGGGCCTCGATGAGCAGTTCTTC CATSDRRGGLDEQFF
TRBJ2-5 - few TRBV14 TGTGCCAGCAGCCAATGGACAGCGCAAGAGACCCAGTACTTC CASSQWTAQETQYF
TRBJ2-3 - - TRBV25-1 TGTGCCAGCAGTGAATATCGGAAAGGGGCGAATACGCAGTATTTT CASSEYRKGANTQYF
TRBJ2-3 TRBD2 - TRBV6-4 TGTGCCAGCGGGACTAGCGGAACAGATACGCAGTATTTT CASGTSGTDTQYF
TRBJ1-5 - - TRBV29-1 TGCAGCGTTGGACAGCCCAATCAGCCCCAGCATTTT CSVGQPNQPQHF
TRBJ2-5 - - TRBV27 TGTGCCAGCAGTTTATGGGGGCCTCCGGAGACCCAGTACTTC CASSLWGPPETQYF
TRBJ1-5 - many TRBV12-3/TRBV12-4 TGTGCCAGCGGACGGTATAGCAATCAGCCCCAGCATTTT CASGRYSNQPQHF
TRBJ2-7 - - TRBV30 TGTGCCTGGAGTGCGACAGGCCCCAACGAGCAGTACTTC CAWSATGPNEQYF
TRBJ1-5 - - TRBV24-1 TGTGCCACCGGTGGAGCGAGCGCACCTATTAATCAGCCCCAGCATTTT CATGGASAPINQPQHF
TRBJ1-2 - - TRBV4-2 TGTGCCAGCAGCCAAGACGGTCTCGACGGCTATGGCTACACCTTC CASSQDGLDGYGYTF
TRBJ2-1 - few TRBV10-3 TGTGCCATCAGTGAGGACTCCCATATCTTCTTC CAISEDSHIFF
TRBJ1-2 TRBD1 few TRBV7-9 TGTGCCAGCAGCACAGGGGGCGGGGGCTACACCTTC CASSTGGGGYTF